Following are 11 T cell receptor beta chains from one sample sequenced in a study of OX40 agonist ivuxolimab in advanced cancers. Library preparation employed the immunoSEQ multiplex PCR assay. TCRdb obtained this table from immuneACCESS and retained in-frame rearrangements with V and J assigned. These tables miss some clones; where compared with another copy, unresolved V genes account for less than half of the shortfall, and the remainder is unexplained. In this sample the table shows around 65,000 clones, about three quarters of which occur a single time. The ten largest clones add up to 2% to 2.5% of the sample. The sequencing used CD4+ or CD8+ T cells sorted from blood, collected in a trial of the OX40 agonist ivuxolimab. The receptors derive from an adult with an advanced solid tumor such as melanoma, head and neck, liver or kidney cancer.

The chain is built from TRBV6-5 and TRBJ2-7; D tentatively fits TRBD1 or TRBD2 (5 bases each). The CDR3 consists of 15 residues. Germline lookup yields CDR1 MNHEY and CDR2 SVGAGI. Trimming took off 6 bases at V and 0 bases at J, with 15 bases between the two ends. The CDR3 spells CASSKGDLHSYEQYF. As DNA, the CDR3 is TGTGCCAGCAGCAAAGGGGACCTACACTCCTACGAGCAGTACTTC.

The V and J genes are TRBV11-2 and TRBJ1-2; D uncertain. The CDR3 length is 13 residues. Germline values: CDR1 SGHAT, CDR2 FQNNGV. The germline V and J ends were trimmed by 0 bases and 8 bases, with 10 bases remaining between them. CDR3 loop: CASSLDRQRGYTF. CDR3 in DNA: TGTGCCAGCAGCTTAGATCGGCAAAGGGGCTACACCTTC.

This chain uses TRBV27 with TRBJ2-3; tentatively, D is TRBD1 (6 bases). The germline CDR1 and CDR2 sequences are MNHEY and SMNVEV (reference sequence). The germline V and J ends were trimmed by 10 bases and 5 bases, with 19 bases remaining between them. CDR3 length: 14 residues. CDR3 DNA: TGTGCCACCAGCCCCCAGGGGCGTCGAGATACGCAGTATTTT. Translation gives CATSPQGRRDTQYF.

This chain connects TRBV5-6 to TRBJ2-3; tentative D call: TRBD2 (6 bases). The CDR3 sequence is 15 residues long. Looked up from germline, CDR1 is SGHDT and CDR2 is YYEEEE. Trimming removed 2 bases from V and 1 base from J, with 11 bases in between. The CDR3 here is CASSFGAGGTDTQYF. The CDR3 coding sequence is TGTGCCAGCAGCTTTGGAGCGGGCGGCACAGATACGCAGTATTTT.

The V call is TRBV7-2, the J call TRBJ1-4, with D possibly being TRBD1 (5 bases). CDR3 length: 16 residues. Germline CDR1 SGHTA, CDR2 FQGNSA. The V end was cut by 0 bases, the J end by 5 bases, with 13 bases between. CDR3 coding DNA: TGTGCCAGCAGCTTAGCCGGGACCGGGTGGAATGAAAAACTGTTTTTT. It codes for CASSLAGTGWNEKLFF.

The chain has TRBV5-6 and TRBJ2-1; 15 nucleotides align to TRBD2. Germline V gene lookup returns CDR1 SGHDT and CDR2 YYEEEE. The CDR3 extends over 15 amino acids. V lost 2 bases to trimming and J lost 15 bases; unmatched junction nucleotides: 9. CDR3 coding DNA: TGTGCCAGCAGCTTATCCGGGACTAGCGGGGGGAAGAGGTTCTTC. It specifies CASSLSGTSGGKRFF.

The chain links TRBV15 to TRBJ2-3; D might be TRBD1 (5 bases). The CDR3 has 15 residues. Germline CDR1 LNHNV, CDR2 YYDKDF (reference sequence). Trimming took off 3 bases at V and 2 bases at J, with 12 bases between the two ends. CDR3 DNA: TGTGCCACCAGCAGGACAGTGACCGCCACAGATACGCAGTATTTT. It codes for CATSRTVTATDTQYF.

This clone came up a few times. The chain couples TRBV6-1 to TRBJ1-1; D unresolved. Germline CDR1 is MNHNS and CDR2 is SASEGT. V gave up 4 bases and J gave up 1 base, with 19 bases separating them. This CDR3 contains 17 residues. The CDR3 here is CASSGGVGIEGNTEAFF. The CDR3 DNA follows: TGTGCCAGCAGTGGTGGGGTCGGAATAGAGGGGAACACTGAAGCTTTCTTT.

The chain combines TRBV14 with TRBJ2-5; 8 positions match TRBD2. Trimming removed 4 bases from V and 4 bases from J; junction bases left unmatched: 5. CDR3 length equals 14 residues. Germline CDR1 is SGHDN and CDR2 is FVKESK. As DNA, the CDR3 is TGTGCCAGCAGCCCCCGGACTAGCACAGAGACCCAGTACTTC. As protein: CASSPRTSTETQYF.

This clone was seen a handful of times. CDR3 in amino acids: CASSEALGLASGGRGREQYF. The CDR3 DNA reads TGTGCCAGCAGTGAAGCGCTTGGGCTGGCTAGCGGGGGTCGTGGGCGCGAGCAGTACTTC. The chain combines TRBV2 with TRBJ2-7, with 10 bases matching TRBD2. This CDR3 comprises 20 residues. Unmatched junction bases numbered 20, after V lost 0 bases and J lost 6 bases. Germline CDR1 SNHLY, CDR2 FYNNEI.

This clone showed up just once. This chain connects TRBV6-5 to TRBJ1-5; no reliable D call. Germline V gene sequence: CDR1 MNHEY, CDR2 SVGAGI. Between the trimmed V and J ends, which lost 2 bases and 2 bases, there was a span of 4 bases. The CDR3 contains 13 residues. The CDR3 region has the DNA TGTGCCAGCAGTTACCGGGGCAATCAGCCCCAGCATTTT. Translated, it gives CASSYRGNQPQHF.